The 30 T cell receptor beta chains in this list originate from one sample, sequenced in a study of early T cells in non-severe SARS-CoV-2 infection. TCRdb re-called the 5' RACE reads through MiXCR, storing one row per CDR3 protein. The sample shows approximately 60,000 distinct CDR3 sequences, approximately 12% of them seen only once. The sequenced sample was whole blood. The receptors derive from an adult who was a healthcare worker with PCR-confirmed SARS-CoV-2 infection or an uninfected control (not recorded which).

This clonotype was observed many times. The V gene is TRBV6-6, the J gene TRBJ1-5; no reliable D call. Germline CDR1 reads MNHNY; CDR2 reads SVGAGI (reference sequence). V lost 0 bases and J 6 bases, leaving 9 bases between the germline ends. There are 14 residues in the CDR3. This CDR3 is CASSYSGVGQPQHF. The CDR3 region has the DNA TGTGCCAGCAGTTACTCCGGGGTGGGTCAGCCCCAGCATTTT.

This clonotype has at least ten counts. The CDR3 DNA is TGTGCCAGCAGTCGGATCGGACAGGGGGCTGGTTACGAGCAGTACTTC. Amino acids: CASSRIGQGAGYEQYF. V usage is TRBV27 and J usage is TRBJ2-7, with TRBD1 matching 11 bases. Germline CDR1 and CDR2: MNHEY and SMNVEV (reference sequence). This CDR3 spans 16 amino acids. The V gene end was trimmed by 5 bases and the J gene end by 4 bases; junction bases not matched to a gene: 10.

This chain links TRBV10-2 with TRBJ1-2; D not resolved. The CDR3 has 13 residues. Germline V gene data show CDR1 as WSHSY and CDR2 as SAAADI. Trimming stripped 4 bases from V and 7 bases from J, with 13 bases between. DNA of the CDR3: TGCGCCAGCAGTGCTAGAAGGGATGGTGGCTACACCTTC. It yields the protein CASSARRDGGYTF.

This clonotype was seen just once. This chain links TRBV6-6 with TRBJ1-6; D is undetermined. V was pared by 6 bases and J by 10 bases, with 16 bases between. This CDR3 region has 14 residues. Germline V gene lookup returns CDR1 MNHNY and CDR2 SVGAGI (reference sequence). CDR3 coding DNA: TGTGCCAGCAGAAACCCAGAAAATGCCTCACCCCTCCACTTT. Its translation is CASRNPENASPLHF.

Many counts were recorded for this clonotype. CDR3 loop: CSVPGQGYEQYF. DNA of the CDR3: TGCAGCGTGCCGGGACAGGGGTACGAGCAGTACTTC. V usage is TRBV29-1 and J usage is TRBJ2-7; 10 nucleotides align to TRBD1. The trim removed 6 bases at V and 4 bases at J, leaving 3 bases unmatched. Germline V gene lookup returns CDR1 SQVTM and CDR2 ANQGSEA. This CDR3 is 12 amino acids long.

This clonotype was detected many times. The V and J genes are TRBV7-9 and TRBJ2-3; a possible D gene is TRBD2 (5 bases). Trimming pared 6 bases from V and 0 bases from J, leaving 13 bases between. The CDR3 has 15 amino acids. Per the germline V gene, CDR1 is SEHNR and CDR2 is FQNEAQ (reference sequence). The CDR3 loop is CASSYTRASTDTQYF. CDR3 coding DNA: TGTGCCAGCAGTTATACTAGGGCAAGCACAGATACGCAGTATTTT.

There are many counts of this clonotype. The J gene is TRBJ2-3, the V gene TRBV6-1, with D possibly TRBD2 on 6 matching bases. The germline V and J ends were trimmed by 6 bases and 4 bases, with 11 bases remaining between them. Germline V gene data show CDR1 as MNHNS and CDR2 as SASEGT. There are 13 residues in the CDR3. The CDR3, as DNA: TGTGCCAGCAGCCTCCGGGACTCAGATACGCAGTATTTT. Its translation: CASSLRDSDTQYF.

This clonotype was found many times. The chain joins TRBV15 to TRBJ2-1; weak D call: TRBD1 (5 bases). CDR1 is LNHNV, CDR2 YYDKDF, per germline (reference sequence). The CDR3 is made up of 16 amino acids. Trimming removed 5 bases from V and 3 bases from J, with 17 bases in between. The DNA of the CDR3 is TGTGCCACCAGCCTCTCAGGGATAGGTGGCTACAATGAGCAGTTCTTC. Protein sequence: CATSLSGIGGYNEQFF.

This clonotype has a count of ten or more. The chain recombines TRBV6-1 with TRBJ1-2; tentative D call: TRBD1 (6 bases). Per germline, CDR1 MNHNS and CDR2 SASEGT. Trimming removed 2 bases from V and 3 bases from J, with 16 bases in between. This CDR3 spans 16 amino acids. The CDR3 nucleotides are TGTGCCAGCAGTGAACCCCCCCCACGGACAGACTATGGCTACACCTTC. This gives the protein CASSEPPPRTDYGYTF.

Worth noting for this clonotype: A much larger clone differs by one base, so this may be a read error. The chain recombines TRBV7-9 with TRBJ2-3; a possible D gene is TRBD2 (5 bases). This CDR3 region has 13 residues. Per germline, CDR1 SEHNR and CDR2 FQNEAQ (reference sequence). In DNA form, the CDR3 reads TGTGTCAGCAGCTTAAGCGGCGCAGATACGCAGTATTTT. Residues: CVSSLSGADTQYF.

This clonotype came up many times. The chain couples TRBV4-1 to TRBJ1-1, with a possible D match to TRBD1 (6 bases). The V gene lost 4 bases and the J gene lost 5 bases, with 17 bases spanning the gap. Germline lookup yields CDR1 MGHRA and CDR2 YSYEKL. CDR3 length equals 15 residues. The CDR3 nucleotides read TGCGCCAGCAGCCCCGTCGGGGGCGCAAGGACTGAAGCTTTCTTT. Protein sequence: CASSPVGGARTEAFF.

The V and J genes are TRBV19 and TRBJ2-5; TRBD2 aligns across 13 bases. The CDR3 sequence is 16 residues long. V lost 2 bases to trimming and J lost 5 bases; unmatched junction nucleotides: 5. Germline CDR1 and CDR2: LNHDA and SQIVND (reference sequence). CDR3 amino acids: CASSISGLAGVETQYF. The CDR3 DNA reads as TGTGCCAGTAGTATATCCGGACTAGCGGGAGTCGAGACCCAGTACTTC.

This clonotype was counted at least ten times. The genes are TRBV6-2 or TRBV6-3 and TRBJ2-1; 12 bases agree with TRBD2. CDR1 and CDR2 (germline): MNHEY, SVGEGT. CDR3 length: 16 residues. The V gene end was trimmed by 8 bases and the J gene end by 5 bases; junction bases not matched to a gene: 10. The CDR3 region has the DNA TGTGCCAGCTATCCTAGCGGGGGGGCCGGCCACAATGAGCAGTTCTTC. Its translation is CASYPSGGAGHNEQFF.

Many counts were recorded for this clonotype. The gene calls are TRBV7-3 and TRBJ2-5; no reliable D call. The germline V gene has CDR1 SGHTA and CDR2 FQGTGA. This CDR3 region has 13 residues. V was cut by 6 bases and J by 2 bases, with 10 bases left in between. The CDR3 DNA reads TGTGCCAGCAGTTCAGGAACACAAGAGACCCAGTACTTC. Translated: CASSSGTQETQYF.

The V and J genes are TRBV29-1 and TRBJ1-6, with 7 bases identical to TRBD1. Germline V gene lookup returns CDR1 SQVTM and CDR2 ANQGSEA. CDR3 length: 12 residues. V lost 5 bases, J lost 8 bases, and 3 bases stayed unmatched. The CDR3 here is CSVRTGDSPLHF. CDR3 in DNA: TGCAGCGTTAGAACAGGGGATTCACCCCTCCACTTT.

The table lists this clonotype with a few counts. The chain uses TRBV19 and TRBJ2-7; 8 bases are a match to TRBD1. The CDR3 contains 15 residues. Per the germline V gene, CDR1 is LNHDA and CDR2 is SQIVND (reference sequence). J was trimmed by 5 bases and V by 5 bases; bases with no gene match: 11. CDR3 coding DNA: TGTGCCAGTAGTCCCCGACAGGGGAGATTAGACGAGCAGTACTTC. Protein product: CASSPRQGRLDEQYF.

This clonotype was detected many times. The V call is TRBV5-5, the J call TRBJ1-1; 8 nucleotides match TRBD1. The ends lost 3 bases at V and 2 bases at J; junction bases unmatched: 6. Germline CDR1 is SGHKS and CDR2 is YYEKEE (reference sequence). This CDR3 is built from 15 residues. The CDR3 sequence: CASSSGTGANTEAFF. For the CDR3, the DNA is TGTGCCAGCAGCTCCGGGACAGGTGCTAACACTGAAGCTTTCTTT. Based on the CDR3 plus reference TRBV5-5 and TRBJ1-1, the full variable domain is DAGVTQSPTHLIKTRGQQVTLRCSPISGHKSVSWYQQVLGQGPQFIFQYYEKEERGRGNFPDRFSARQFPNYSSELNVNALLLGDSALYLCASSSGTGANTEAFFGQGTRLTVV.

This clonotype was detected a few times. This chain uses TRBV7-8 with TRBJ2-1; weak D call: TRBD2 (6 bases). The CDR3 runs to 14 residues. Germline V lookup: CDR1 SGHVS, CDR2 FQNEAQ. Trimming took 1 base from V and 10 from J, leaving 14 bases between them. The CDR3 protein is CASSLVAGLNEQFF. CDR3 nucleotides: TGTGCCAGCAGCTTAGTTGCAGGACTAAACGAGCAGTTCTTC. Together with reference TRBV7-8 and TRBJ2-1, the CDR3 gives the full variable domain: GAGVSQSPRYKVAKRGQDVALRCDPISGHVSLFWYQQALGQGPEFLTYFQNEAQLDKSGLPSDRFFAERPEGSVSTLKIQRTQQEDSAVYLCASSLVAGLNEQFFGPGTRLTVL.

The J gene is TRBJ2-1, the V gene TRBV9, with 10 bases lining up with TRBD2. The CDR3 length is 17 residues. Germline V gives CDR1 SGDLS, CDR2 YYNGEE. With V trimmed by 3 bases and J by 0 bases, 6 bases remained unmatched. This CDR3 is CASSATSGVRSYNEQFF. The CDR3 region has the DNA TGTGCCAGCAGCGCTACTAGCGGGGTACGCTCCTACAATGAGCAGTTCTTC.

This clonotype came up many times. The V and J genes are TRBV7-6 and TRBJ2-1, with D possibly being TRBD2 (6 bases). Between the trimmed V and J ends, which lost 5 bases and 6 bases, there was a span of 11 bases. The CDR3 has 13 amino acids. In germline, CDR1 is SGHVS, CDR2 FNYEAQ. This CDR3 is CASSHGTANEQFF. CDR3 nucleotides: TGTGCCAGCAGCCATGGGACTGCCAATGAGCAGTTCTTC.

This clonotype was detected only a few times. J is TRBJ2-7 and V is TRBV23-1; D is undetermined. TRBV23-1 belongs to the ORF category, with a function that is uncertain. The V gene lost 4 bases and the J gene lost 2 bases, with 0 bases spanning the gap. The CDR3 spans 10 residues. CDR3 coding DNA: TGCGCCAGCAGTCCCTACGAGCAGTACTTC. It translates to CASSPYEQYF.

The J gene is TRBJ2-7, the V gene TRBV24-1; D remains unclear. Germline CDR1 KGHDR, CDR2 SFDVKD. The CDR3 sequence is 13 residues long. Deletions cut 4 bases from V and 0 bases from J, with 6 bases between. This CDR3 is CATSDPRSYEQYF. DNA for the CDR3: TGTGCCACCAGTGACCCACGCTCCTACGAGCAGTACTTC.

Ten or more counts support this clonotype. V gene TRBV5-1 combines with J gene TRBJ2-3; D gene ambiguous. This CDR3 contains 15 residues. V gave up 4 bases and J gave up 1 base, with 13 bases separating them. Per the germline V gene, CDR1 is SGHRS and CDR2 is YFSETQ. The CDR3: CASSAYGRGTDTQYF. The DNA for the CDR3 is TGCGCCAGCAGCGCTTATGGAAGGGGCACAGATACGCAGTATTTT.

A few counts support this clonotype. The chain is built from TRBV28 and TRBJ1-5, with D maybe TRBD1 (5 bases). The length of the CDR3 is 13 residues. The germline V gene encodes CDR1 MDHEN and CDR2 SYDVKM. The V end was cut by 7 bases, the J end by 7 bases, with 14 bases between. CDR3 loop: CASIPGEGQPQHF. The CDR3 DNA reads TGTGCCAGCATTCCCGGCGAGGGGCAGCCCCAGCATTTT.

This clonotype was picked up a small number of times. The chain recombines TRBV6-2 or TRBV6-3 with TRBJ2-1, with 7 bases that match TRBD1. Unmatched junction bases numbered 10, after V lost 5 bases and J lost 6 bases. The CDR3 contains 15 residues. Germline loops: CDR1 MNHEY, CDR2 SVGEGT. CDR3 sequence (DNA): TGTGCCAGCAGTAAAACCCGACAGGGAGCCAATGAGCAGTTCTTC. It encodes CASSKTRQGANEQFF.

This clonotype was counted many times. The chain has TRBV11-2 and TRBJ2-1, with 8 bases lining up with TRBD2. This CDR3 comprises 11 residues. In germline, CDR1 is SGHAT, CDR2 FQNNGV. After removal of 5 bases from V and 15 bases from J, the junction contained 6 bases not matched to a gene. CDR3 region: CASSRQRGSFF. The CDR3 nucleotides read TGTGCCAGCAGCCGCCAGCGGGGGTCGTTCTTC.

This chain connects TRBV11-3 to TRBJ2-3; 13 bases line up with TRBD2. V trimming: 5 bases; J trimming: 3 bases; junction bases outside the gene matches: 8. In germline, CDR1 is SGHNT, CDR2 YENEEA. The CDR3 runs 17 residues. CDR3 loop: CASSLGLAGDLTDTQYF. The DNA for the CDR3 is TGTGCCAGCAGCCTCGGACTAGCGGGAGATCTGACAGATACGCAGTATTTT.

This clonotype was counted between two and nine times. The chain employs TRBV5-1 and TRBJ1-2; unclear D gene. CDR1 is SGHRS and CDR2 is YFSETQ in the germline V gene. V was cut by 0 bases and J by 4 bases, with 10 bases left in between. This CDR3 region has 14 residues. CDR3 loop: CASSLGNGPYGYTF. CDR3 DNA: TGCGCCAGCAGCTTGGGCAACGGCCCCTATGGCTACACCTTC.

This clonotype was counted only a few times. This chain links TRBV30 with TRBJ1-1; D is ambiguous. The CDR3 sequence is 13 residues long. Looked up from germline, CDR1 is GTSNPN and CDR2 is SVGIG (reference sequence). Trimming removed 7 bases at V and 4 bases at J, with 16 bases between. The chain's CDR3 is CASPANQATEAFF. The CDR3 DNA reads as TGTGCCTCCCCGGCAAACCAAGCCACTGAAGCTTTCTTT.

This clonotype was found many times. DNA for the CDR3: TGTGCCAGCTCGCGCGACAGGGCTAGGAGCTCCTACGAGCAGTACTTC. As protein: CASSRDRARSSYEQYF. The chain combines TRBV18 with TRBJ2-7; 7 nucleotides agree with TRBD1. V gave up 6 bases and J gave up 0 bases; unmatched junction bases: 11. CDR1 and CDR2 (germline): KGHSH, LQKENI. The CDR3 covers 16 residues.